The 6 T cell receptor beta chains listed next were all sequenced from one sample in a study of blood T cell repertoires in COVID-19. The method was immunoSEQ multiplex PCR; TCRdb's version includes in-frame clones alone and lacks a portion of them. The data show fewer than 200,000 clones, with about 79% seen just once and approximately 26% held by the top ten. Source material: peripheral blood. These receptors were collected from a woman in her 70s with acute or convalescent COVID-19.

The rearrangement links TRBV7-3 to TRBJ2-1; tentatively, D is TRBD2 (6 bases). The CDR3 consists of 15 residues. Germline V gene sequence: CDR1 SGHTA, CDR2 FQGTGA. Trimming left V 5 bases short and J 3 bases short, with 14 bases between. CDR3 DNA sequence: TGTGCCAGCAGCCCTGACGGGAGAAGCTACAATGAGCAGTTCTTC. It codes for CASSPDGRSYNEQFF.

This clone appeared once. The chain is built from TRBV2 and TRBJ2-7; 12 bases agree with TRBD2. There are 17 residues in the CDR3. Germline lookup yields CDR1 SNHLY and CDR2 FYNNEI. V lost 1 base and J lost 3; bases outside the gene matches: 7. This CDR3 reads CASSEGTSGTKFYEQYF. The CDR3 bases are TGTGCCAGCAGTGAAGGGACTAGCGGGACTAAATTCTACGAGCAGTACTTC.

The gene calls are TRBV18 and TRBJ2-2, with D possibly matching TRBD2 (5 bases). The CDR3 runs 15 residues. Germline V CDR1 and CDR2: KGHSH, LQKENI. V lost 1 base to trimming and J lost 4 bases, with 10 bases between them. CDR3 DNA: TGTGCCAGCTCACCACGGACTGGGAGCACCGGGGAGCTGTTTTTT. Translating gives CASSPRTGSTGELFF.

A word on this clone: One end of the junction does not line up with germline, which may come from a read error. CDR3 DNA sequence: TGTGCCAGCAGCTATAGCGGGGGACAGAGGTACAGTGAGCAGTTCTTC. This translates into CASSYSGGQRYSEQFF. The chain is built from TRBV5-8 and TRBJ2-1; TRBD2 agrees at 9 bases. Germline CDR1 SGHTS, CDR2 YDEGEE. There are 16 residues in the CDR3.

The chain carries TRBV19 and TRBJ2-2; a possible D gene is TRBD2 (5 bases). The CDR3 is made up of 14 amino acids. V was trimmed by 6 bases and J by 7 bases, leaving 15 bases between them. Germline V gene lookup returns CDR1 LNHDA and CDR2 SQIVND (reference sequence). The CDR3 sequence is CASSSDLSGGELFF. The DNA for the CDR3 is TGTGCCAGTAGCTCGGACTTAAGCGGCGGGGAGCTGTTTTTT.

This chain uses TRBV5-4 with TRBJ2-3; TRBD1 is a possible D gene (6 bases). Trimming stripped 5 bases from V and 4 bases from J, with 14 bases between. The CDR3 spans 14 residues. CDR1 SGHNT and CDR2 YYREEE come from the germline V gene (reference sequence). This CDR3 reads CASRKTGYPDTQYF. In DNA, the CDR3 is TGTGCCAGCAGGAAGACAGGTTATCCAGATACGCAGTATTTT.